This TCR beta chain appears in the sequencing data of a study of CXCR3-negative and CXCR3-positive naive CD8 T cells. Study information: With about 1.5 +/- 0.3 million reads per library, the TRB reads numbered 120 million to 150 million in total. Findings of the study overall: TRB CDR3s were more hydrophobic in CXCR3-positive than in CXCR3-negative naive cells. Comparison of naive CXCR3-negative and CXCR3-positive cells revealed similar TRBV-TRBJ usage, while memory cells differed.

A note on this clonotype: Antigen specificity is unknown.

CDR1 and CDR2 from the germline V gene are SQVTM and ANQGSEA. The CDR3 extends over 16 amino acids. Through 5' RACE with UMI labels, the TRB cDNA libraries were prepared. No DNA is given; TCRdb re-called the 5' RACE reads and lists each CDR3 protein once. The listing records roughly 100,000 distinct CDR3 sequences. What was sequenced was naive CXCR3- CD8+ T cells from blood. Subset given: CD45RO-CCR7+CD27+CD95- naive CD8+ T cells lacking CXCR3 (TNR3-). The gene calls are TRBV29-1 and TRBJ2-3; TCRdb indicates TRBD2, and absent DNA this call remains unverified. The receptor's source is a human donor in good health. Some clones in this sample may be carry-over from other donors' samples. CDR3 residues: CSVEGAVGSSTDTQYF.